These 2 T cell receptor beta chains originate from one sample sequenced in a study of human T cells and chemical hapten exposure (dated by TCRdb to the early 2020s). The protocol used for the library was RACE. Sequencing took place on a NextSeq 500. Using fastp trimming at Q25 and MiXCR clonotype assembly, TCRdb reanalyzed the public sequencing data and kept in-frame beta chains. Entries that share a CDR3 protein sequence are merged under the most common genes and DNA. The sample includes about 130,000 distinct CDR3 sequences, with approximately 9% observed a single time. 1.5% to 2% of the sample is in the top ten clones. According to the study, the label for this sample's time point signals: healthy volunteer bleed at 2 weeks. Total RNA was extracted from unfractionated whole blood collected in Tempus Blood RNA tubes. Material: whole blood. Receptors originate from a male donor in good health. Some clones in this sample may be carry-over from other donors' samples.

This clonotype has a count of ten or more. The rearrangement links TRBV4-3 to TRBJ2-5; 9 bases are shared with TRBD2. The CDR3 totals 15 residues. Germline V gene sequence: CDR1 LGHNA, CDR2 YSLEER. With 3 bases clipped from V and 7 bases from J, the junction kept 9 bases outside the gene matches. The CDR3 reads CASSQVAGDKRTQYF. CDR3 DNA sequence: TGCGCCAGCAGCCAGGTAGCGGGGGATAAGAGGACCCAGTACTTC.

This clonotype was counted between two and nine times. The rearrangement joins TRBV19 to TRBJ2-5; 9 bases are a match to TRBD1. CDR1 and CDR2 from the germline V gene are LNHDA and SQIVND (reference sequence). V lost 4 bases and J lost 4; bases outside the gene matches: 7. This CDR3 has 15 residues. CDR3 DNA: TGTGCCAGTAGTACCCGGGACAGGGTAGGAGAGACCCAGTACTTC. It is translated as CASSTRDRVGETQYF.